This T cell receptor (beta chain) was profiled in a study of T cell repertoires and HLA-DP antigens (dated by TCRdb to the late 2010s). With respect to the entire study: An in vitro model of CD4+ T cell alloreactivity against allogeneic HLA-DP presented by transduced HeLa cells was used in the study. One alloantigen differed from self by one peptide-binding groove amino acid, whereas the other differed by ten, modelling structurally similar versus dissimilar alloantigens. Of the three donors, two were male and one was female, and their ages ranged from the 18-to-29 age band up to the 60-to-69 age band. An average DNA input of about 0.2 ug was used for sorted CD137+CD4+ samples, compared with approximately 1,300 ng for pre-culture CD4+ samples. Summary of the overall study and its limitations: Clones undetected before culture had an average cumulative frequency of around 40% against one allele versus 50.6% against the other. Clonality of sorted CD137+ cells was similar against both alloantigens (around 0.4) and much higher than in pre-culture samples (roughly 0.04). The naive and memory CD4+ repertoires were not analysed as separate populations. The study was limited by having only a few donors, by relying on a non-physiological HeLa antigen-presenting system, and by using total CD4+ responder cells.

Comments on this clone: Its specific antigen is unknown. No much larger clone is present one base from it, and per-base qualities are unavailable.

CDR1 and CDR2 are drawn from the germline V gene: SGHRS, YFSETQ. The CDR3 runs 19 residues from the cysteine to the phenylalanine. Of the read, only the CDR3 DNA is kept; its 57 bases are in frame from base 1. V has 4 bases trimmed and J has 2 bases trimmed; junction bases matching no gene number 19. Magnetic bead negative selection was used to isolate untouched CD4+ T cells from Ficoll-separated PBMC, with an average purity of roughly 98%. Untouched CD4+ T cells were isolated from Ficoll-separated PBMC with magnetic beads, reaching roughly 98% purity with negligible CD8+ contamination. Peripheral blood mononuclear cells came from the buffy coats of a few healthy blood donors, who served as the study's donors. CMV seronegative status was shared by all three donors. The DNeasy Blood & Tissue Kit was used to extract genomic DNA. TCRB sequencing was performed on genomic DNA from sorted CD137+CD4+ cells and pre-culture CD4+ baseline samples from each subject.

TCRB CDR3 regions were amplified with the immunoSEQ multiplex PCR using forward primers for 54 TRBV segments and reverse primers for 13 TRBJ segments. For pre-culture CD4+ samples, sequencing was done at deep resolution with a target of about 210,000 T cell genomes. Sequencing of the amplicons was done on an Illumina HiSeq System, giving 87 bp reads that spanned the CDR3. The published analysis was carried out like this. PCR and sequencing errors in the reads were corrected, and alignment to IMGT reference sequences was used to define CDR3 regions. Template and unique rearrangement counts were estimated using synthetic template pools. Clonality was calculated as 1 minus Pielou's evenness. The Daley-Smith estimator was used to estimate richness. Repertoire overlap was measured with Morisita's index. Clones present in cultured samples but not detected in the pre-culture repertoire of the same donor were defined as low-abundance clones. TCRdb obtained this table from immuneACCESS and retained in-frame rearrangements with V and J assigned. These tables miss some clones; where compared with another copy, unresolved V genes account for less than half of the shortfall, and the remainder is unexplained. V and J calls and clone size are copied from that table; D and trimming were computed from the DNA. The sample table holds around 90,000 clones, of which roughly nine tenths were seen once. Together, the top ten hold about 1.7% of the sample.

Sequenced material: CD4+ T cells from PBMCs. The receptor was derived from a man aged 45-65 years in good health and CMV-seronegative. The receptor chain draws on TRBV5-1 and TRBJ2-3; TRBD2 lines up with 7 middle nucleotides. The nucleotides are TGCGCCAGCAGCCCTCGCCAGGGAGGGTTAGCGGCCTCCACAGATACGCAGTATTTT. It is translated as CASSPRQGGLAASTDTQYF.